The 2 T cell receptor beta chains below come from one sample, sequenced in a study of cytomegalovirus exposure and HLA in healthy donors. The study ran its PCR with 60 Vbeta and 13 Jbeta primers. Repertoires were generated with immunoSEQ multiplex PCR, while TCRdb's copy carries only in-frame clones and drops some. The table includes about 150,000 clones, about 64% detected once. The sample was PBMCs. These receptors all stem from a man between 60 and 75 years old in good health and CMV-seronegative.

The V call is TRBV19, the J call TRBJ2-3, with D tentatively TRBD2 (6 bases). Germline V lookup: CDR1 LNHDA, CDR2 SQIVND (reference sequence). The V end was cut by 5 bases, the J end by 0 bases, with 24 bases between. The CDR3 loop spans 19 amino acids. The CDR3 reads CASSPLRPPSAASTDTQYF. The CDR3 region has the DNA TGTGCCAGTAGTCCCCTCCGCCCTCCTAGCGCCGCTAGCACAGATACGCAGTATTTT.

This clone was found once. This chain connects TRBV6-6 to TRBJ2-7; unclear D gene. This CDR3 has 13 residues. V lost 2 bases and J lost 0, with 5 bases in between. The germline V gene has CDR1 MNHNY and CDR2 SVGAGI (reference sequence). The CDR3 sequence is CASSYESSYEQYF. The CDR3 DNA reads as TGTGCCAGCAGTTACGAGAGCTCCTACGAGCAGTACTTC.